This is a list of T cell receptor beta chains from one sample in a study of T cell responses to AZD1222 COVID-19 vaccine. The table came from immunoSEQ multiplex PCR; TCRdb's copy has only in-frame clones and leaves some out. Counted here are 90,000 to 150,000 clones, roughly 88% occurring once; the ten biggest clones make up over 3%. The specimen comprised peripheral blood, sampled on day 0 of AZD1222 vaccination. All receptors come from an adult in good health. CDR3s include the opening cysteine and the closing phenylalanine or tryptophan. Each record gives: clone size, J gene, D gene, V gene, CDR3 DNA, CDR3 protein. The D gene is left open where the match is weak. Some rows have no size entry. The others give once, few or many, or a class for an expanded clone.

NA | TRBJ1-2 | NA | TRBV6-5 | TGTGCCAGCAGTTACGCGGGGACGGTCTACACCTTC | CASSYAGTVYTF
NA | TRBJ1-2 | NA | TRBV3-1/TRBV3-2 | TGTGCCAGCAGCCAAGATTCAGGGAGTGGGGGATACTGCACCTTC | CASSQDSGSGGYCTF
NA | TRBJ1-1 | TRBD1 | TRBV14 | TGTGCCAGCAGCCAACGACAGGGATCTGAAGCTTTCTTT | CASSQRQGSEAFF
NA | TRBJ2-5 | TRBD1 | TRBV18 | TGTGCCAGCTCTTTCCGGGACAGGGGACCAAGAGAGACCCAGTACTTC | CASSFRDRGPRETQYF
NA | TRBJ2-3 | NA | TRBV9 | TGTGCCAGCAGCGTGGCTTGGGGGGGCATAGATACGCAGTATTTT | CASSVAWGGIDTQYF
NA | TRBJ1-5 | TRBD1 | TRBV9 | TGTGCCAGCAGCGTAGAGGGACAGCAGCCCCAGCATTTT | CASSVEGQQPQHF
NA | TRBJ1-1 | NA | TRBV4-2 | TGTGCCAGCAGCCAAGATCTTGAGAACACTGAAGCTTTCTTT | CASSQDLENTEAFF
NA | TRBJ2-4 | NA | TRBV12-3/TRBV12-4 | TGTGCCAGCAGTTTAGAGGGGGTCATTCAGTACTTC | CASSLEGVIQYF
NA | TRBJ2-7 | NA | TRBV12-3/TRBV12-4 | TGTGCCAGCAGCAGACAGGATATCGAGCAGTACTTC | CASSRQDIEQYF
NA | TRBJ2-3 | NA | TRBV27 | TGTGCCAGCCGGGGAAATACAGATACGCAGTATTTT | CASRGNTDTQYF
NA | TRBJ1-5 | NA | TRBV28 | TGTGCCAGCAGTTGGGACCTTAGCAATCAGCCCCAGCATTTT | CASSWDLSNQPQHF
NA | TRBJ1-2 | NA | TRBV12-3/TRBV12-4 | TGTGCCAGCAGTTTAAATGGATATGGCTACACCTTC | CASSLNGYGYTF
NA | TRBJ2-3 | TRBD2 | TRBV7-9 | TGTGCCAGCAGCCCCCGAGGCGGGGGGGGCACAGATACGCAGTATTTT | CASSPRGGGGTDTQYF
NA | TRBJ2-4 | TRBD2 | TRBV3-1/TRBV3-2 | TGTGCCAGCAACCCTAGCGGGGGGGCCAAAAACATTCAGTACTTC | CASNPSGGAKNIQYF
NA | TRBJ1-2 | NA | TRBV7-8 | TGTGCCAGCAGCTTCGGCCATCTTTTATATGGCTACACCTTC | CASSFGHLLYGYTF
many | TRBJ1-4 | NA | TRBV6-1 | TGTGCCAGCAGTGAAAGCCAGGGGAGTGAAAAACTGTTTTTT | CASSESQGSEKLFF
NA | TRBJ1-1 | NA | TRBV18 | TGTGCCAGCTCACCACCTTCATTGCAACTGAACACTGAAGCTTTCTTT | CASSPPSLQLNTEAFF
few | TRBJ1-4 | TRBD1 | TRBV6-4 | TGTGCCAGCAGTGACTCCGGACAGGGGGCCCCGAATGAAAAACTGTTTTTT | CASSDSGQGAPNEKLFF
NA | TRBJ1-5 | NA | TRBV12-5 | TGTGCTAGTGGTGGATTCAATCAGCCCCAGCATTTT | CASGGFNQPQHF
NA | TRBJ2-5 | NA | TRBV6-2/TRBV6-3 | TGTGCCAGCAGTTATTCTCAGAACGGGGAGACCCAGTACTTC | CASSYSQNGETQYF
NA | TRBJ1-2 | TRBD1 | TRBV18 | TGTGCCAGCTCACCAGACAGGGAAGGCTACACCTTC | CASSPDREGYTF
NA | TRBJ1-5 | NA | TRBV6-2/TRBV6-3 | TGTGCCAGCAGTGATGGAGACAGGTTTTCTCAGCCCCAGCATTTT | CASSDGDRFSQPQHF
NA | TRBJ1-2 | TRBD1 | TRBV12-3/TRBV12-4 | TGTGCCAGCAGTACACAGGGGAAAGGCTACACCTTC | CASSTQGKGYTF
NA | TRBJ1-6 | NA | TRBV19 | TGTGCCACAGGGGTGGTCAAGTCACCCCTCCACTTT | CATGVVKSPLHF
NA | TRBJ1-2 | NA | TRBV25-1 | TGTGCCAGCAGTGAGGAGGGCTATGGCTACACCTTC | CASSEEGYGYTF
NA | TRBJ2-3 | TRBD2 | TRBV6-2/TRBV6-3 | TGTGCCAGCAGCCTATTCGGGGGGGGGAGCACAGATACGCAGTATTTT | CASSLFGGGSTDTQYF
NA | TRBJ2-5 | NA | TRBV4-2 | TGTGCCAGCAGCCAAGATATAGCGGAAGAGACCCAGTACTTC | CASSQDIAEETQYF
few | TRBJ2-7 | NA | TRBV3-1/TRBV3-2 | TGTGCCAGCAGGCCTGACTCTTCCTACGAGCAGTACTTC | CASRPDSSYEQYF
NA | TRBJ2-1 | NA | TRBV15 | TGTGCCACCAGCAGAGATTCTCCCTCACGCGCCTACAATGAGCAGTTCTTC | CATSRDSPSRAYNEQFF
NA | TRBJ1-1 | TRBD1 | TRBV7-9 | TGTGCCAGCAGCCATATAGCAGGGGGCAGCACTGAAGCTTTCTTT | CASSHIAGGSTEAFF
NA | TRBJ1-3 | TRBD1 | TRBV5-1 | TGCGCCAGCAGGCCTAACAGGGGGTCTGGAAACACCATATATTTT | CASRPNRGSGNTIYF
NA | TRBJ1-1 | TRBD1 | TRBV5-1 | TGCGCCAGCAGGCCTTCCACAGGGGGCACTGAAGCTTTCTTT | CASRPSTGGTEAFF
NA | TRBJ2-7 | NA | TRBV2 | TGTGCCAGCAGGGAGACCGACAGAGTCAACTACGAGCAGTACTTC | CASRETDRVNYEQYF
NA | TRBJ1-4 | NA | TRBV6-1 | TGTGCCAGCAGTGAGGGATGGGGCTCGGAGGGAAAACTGTTTTTT | CASSEGWGSEGKLFF
NA | TRBJ1-1 | TRBD1 | TRBV9 | TGTGCCAGCAGCCCGGACAGGGACACTGAAGCTTTCTTT | CASSPDRDTEAFF
NA | TRBJ1-5 | NA | TRBV4-2 | TGTGCCAGCAGCCAAGGTCAGGGAAGGGTGCATTTT | CASSQGQGRVHF
NA | TRBJ1-6 | NA | TRBV6-5 | TGTGCCAGCAGTTACTCGAATGAGGATTCACCCCTCCACTTT | CASSYSNEDSPLHF
NA | TRBJ2-1 | TRBD1 | TRBV3-1/TRBV3-2 | TGTGCCAGCAGGCCCGGGACAGGTGACTACAATGAGCAGTTCTTC | CASRPGTGDYNEQFF
NA | TRBJ1-3 | NA | TRBV18 | TGTGCCAGCTCACCACAGGATGGAAACACCATATATTTT | CASSPQDGNTIYF
NA | TRBJ2-7 | NA | TRBV20-1 | TGCAGTGCTACGCAGGAAGTCGAGCAGTACTTC | CSATQEVEQYF
NA | TRBJ1-1 | TRBD1 | TRBV7-2 | TGTGCCAGCAGCTTATCTGGACAGGGGCCCAACACTGAAGCTTTCTTT | CASSLSGQGPNTEAFF
NA | TRBJ1-3 | NA | TRBV7-2 | TGTGCCAGCAGCACTTGGGACTCTGGAAACACCATATATTTT | CASSTWDSGNTIYF
NA | TRBJ2-1 | TRBD2 | TRBV5-1 | TGCGCCAGCGCTAGCGGGGGGTCTTACAATGAGCAGTTCTTC | CASASGGSYNEQFF
NA | TRBJ1-3 | NA | TRBV11-2 | TGTGCCAGCAGCTTAGTAGGCAGGGACGCGATAAACACCATATATTTT | CASSLVGRDAINTIYF
NA | TRBJ1-2 | NA | TRBV7-2 | TGTGCCAGCAGCTGGGGGGGTGGCAGCGCGAACTATGGCTACACCTTC | CASSWGGGSANYGYTF
NA | TRBJ1-1 | NA | TRBV12-5 | TGTGCTAGTGGTTTGGGTCCTGAAGCTTTCTTT | CASGLGPEAFF
NA | TRBJ2-7 | TRBD1 | TRBV5-6 | TGTGCCAGCAGCTTACCGGGACAGGGTTCCGAGCAGTACTTC | CASSLPGQGSEQYF
NA | TRBJ1-2 | NA | TRBV4-3 | TGCGCCAGCAGCCAGGGGAGGCGGGCCTATGGCTACACCTTC | CASSQGRRAYGYTF